This T cell receptor beta chain was retrieved from a study of shared clonotypes between healthy human individuals. Study in general: CD4 naive and memory got three plates each, CD8 naive two, CD8 memory one.

Study outcomes and limitations: On the whole, naive subsets had larger estimated richness than memory subsets had. The study drew on few donors, limiting represented genetic and exposure-history diversity.

TCRdb's table, derived via immunoSEQ multiplex PCR, lists solely in-frame clones and lacks some. Of roughly 2.2 million clones in the sample, around 92% were seen once. Worth noting for this clone: Its antigen is unknown.

The CDR3 spans 14 residues. Trimming cost V 3 bases and J 8 bases; bases outside gene matches: 8. Germline V gene sequence: CDR1 SGHKS, CDR2 YYEKEE (reference sequence). The rearrangement links TRBV5-5 to TRBJ1-1; 9 nucleotides align to TRBD1. This sequence originates from a man younger than 30 in good health. Some clones in this sample may be carry-over from other donors' samples. Sample: naive CD4+ T cells from PBMCs. Subset reported: CD45RA+ positively selected. This chain's CDR3 is CASSSPGQGPEAFF. The CDR3 DNA follows: TGTGCCAGCAGCTCACCGGGACAGGGACCCGAAGCTTTCTTT.